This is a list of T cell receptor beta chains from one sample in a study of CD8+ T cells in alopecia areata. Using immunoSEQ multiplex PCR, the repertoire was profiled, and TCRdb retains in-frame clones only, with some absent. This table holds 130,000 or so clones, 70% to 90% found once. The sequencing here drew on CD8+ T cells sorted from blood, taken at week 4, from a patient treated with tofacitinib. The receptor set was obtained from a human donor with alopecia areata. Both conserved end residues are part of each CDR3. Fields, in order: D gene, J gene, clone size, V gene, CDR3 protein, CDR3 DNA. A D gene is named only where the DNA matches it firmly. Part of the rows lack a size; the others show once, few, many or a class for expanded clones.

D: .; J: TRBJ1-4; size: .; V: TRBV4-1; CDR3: CASSHGTNPNEKLFF; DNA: TGCGCCAGCAGCCACGGGACAAACCCTAATGAAAAACTGTTTTTT
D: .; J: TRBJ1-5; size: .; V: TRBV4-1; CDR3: CASSQGRNQPQHF; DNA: TGCGCCAGCAGCCAAGGCCGTAATCAGCCCCAGCATTTT
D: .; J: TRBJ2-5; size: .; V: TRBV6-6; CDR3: CASTESRQIQETQYF; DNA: TGTGCCAGCACTGAGAGCAGACAGATCCAAGAGACCCAGTACTTC
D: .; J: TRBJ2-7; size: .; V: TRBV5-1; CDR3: CASSSGRGSYEQYF; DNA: TGCGCCAGCAGCAGCGGGCGGGGCTCCTACGAGCAGTACTTC
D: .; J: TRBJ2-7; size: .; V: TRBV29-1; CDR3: CSVEGSGKGYEQYF; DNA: TGCAGCGTTGAAGGGTCGGGAAAAGGCTACGAGCAGTACTTC
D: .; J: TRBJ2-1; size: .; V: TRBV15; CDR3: CATSRDPTSYNEQFF; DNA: TGTGCCACCAGCAGAGATCCAACCTCCTACAATGAGCAGTTCTTC
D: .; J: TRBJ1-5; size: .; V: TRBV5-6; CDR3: CASSLDSINQPQHF; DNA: TGTGCCAGCAGCCTGGACAGTATTAATCAGCCCCAGCATTTT
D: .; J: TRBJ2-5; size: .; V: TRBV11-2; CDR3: CASSSWGDQETQYF; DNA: TGTGCCAGCAGCTCTTGGGGTGACCAAGAGACCCAGTACTTC
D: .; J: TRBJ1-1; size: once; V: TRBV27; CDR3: CASSLQLMNTEAFF; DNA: TGTGCCAGCAGTTTACAGCTTATGAACACTGAAGCTTTCTTT
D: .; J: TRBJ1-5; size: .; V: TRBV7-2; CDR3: CASSLEGGNQPQHF; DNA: TGTGCCAGCAGCTTAGAGGGGGGCAATCAGCCCCAGCATTTT
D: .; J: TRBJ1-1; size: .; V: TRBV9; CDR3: CASSAAWRRNTEAFF; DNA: TGTGCCAGCAGCGCAGCGTGGCGCAGGAACACTGAAGCTTTCTTT
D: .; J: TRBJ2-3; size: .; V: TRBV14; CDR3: CASSQYSWYPSTDTQYF; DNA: TGTGCCAGCAGCCAATATAGTTGGTACCCCAGCACAGATACGCAGTATTTT
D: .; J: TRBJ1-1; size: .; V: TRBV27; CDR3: CASSFGGKGEAFF; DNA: TGTGCCAGCAGTTTTGGGGGTAAGGGTGAAGCTTTCTTT
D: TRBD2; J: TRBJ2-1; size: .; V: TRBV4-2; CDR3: CASSQERDRLAVEQFF; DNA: TGTGCCAGCAGCCAAGAACGGGACAGACTAGCGGTTGAGCAGTTCTTC
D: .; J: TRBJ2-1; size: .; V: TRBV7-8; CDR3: CASSLALGTPLDEQFF; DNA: TGTGCCAGCAGCCTAGCTTTAGGCACCCCCCTGGATGAGCAGTTCTTC
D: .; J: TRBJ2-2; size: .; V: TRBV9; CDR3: CASSGRTGNTGELFF; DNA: TGTGCCAGCAGCGGGCGAACAGGGAACACCGGGGAGCTGTTTTTT
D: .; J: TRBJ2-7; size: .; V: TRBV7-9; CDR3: CASSPQGAYEQYF; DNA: TGTGCCAGCAGCCCTCAAGGAGCCTACGAGCAGTACTTC
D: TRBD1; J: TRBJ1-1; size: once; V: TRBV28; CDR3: CASSYDRVRTFF; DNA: TGTGCCAGCAGTTATGACAGGGTTAGGACTTTCTTT
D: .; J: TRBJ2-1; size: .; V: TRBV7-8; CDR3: CASYPRQYNEQFF; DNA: TGTGCCAGCTACCCGCGGCAGTACAATGAGCAGTTCTTC
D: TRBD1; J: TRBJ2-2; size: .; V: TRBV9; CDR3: CASSGTVNTGELFF; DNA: TGTGCCAGCAGTGGGACAGTAAACACCGGGGAGCTGTTTTTT
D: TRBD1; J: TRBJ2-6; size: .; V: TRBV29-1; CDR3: CSVEAWSETGRVGANVLTF; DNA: TGCAGCGTTGAGGCATGGTCAGAGACAGGGCGCGTTGGGGCCAACGTCCTGACTTTC
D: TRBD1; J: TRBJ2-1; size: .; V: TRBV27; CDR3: CASSQTTGYNEQFF; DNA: TGTGCCAGCAGTCAAACGACAGGGTACAATGAGCAGTTCTTC
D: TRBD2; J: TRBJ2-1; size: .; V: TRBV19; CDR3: CASTALAGDYNEQFF; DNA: TGTGCCAGTACCGCCCTAGCGGGGGACTACAATGAGCAGTTCTTC
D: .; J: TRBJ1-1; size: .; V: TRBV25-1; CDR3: CASSECKLCDRRNTEAFF; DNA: TGTGCCAGCAGTGAATGTAAGCTGTGCGACAGGAGGAACACTGAAGCTTTCTTT
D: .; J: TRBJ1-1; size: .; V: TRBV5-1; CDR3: CASSPWGAEAFF; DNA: TGCGCCAGCAGCCCGTGGGGGGCTGAAGCTTTCTTT
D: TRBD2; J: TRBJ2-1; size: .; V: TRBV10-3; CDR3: CATSLGGLAGYNEQFF; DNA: TGTGCCACATCATTGGGGGGACTAGCGGGGTACAATGAGCAGTTCTTC
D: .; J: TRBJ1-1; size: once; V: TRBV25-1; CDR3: CASSEGSGVVAEAFF; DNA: TGTGCCAGCAGTGAAGGTTCAGGCGTCGTGGCTGAAGCTTTCTTT
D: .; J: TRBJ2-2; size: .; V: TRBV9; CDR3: CASSVGGGELFF; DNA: TGTGCCAGCAGCGTAGGAGGCGGGGAGCTGTTTTTT
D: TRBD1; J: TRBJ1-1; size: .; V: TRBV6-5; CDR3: CASSGQGAWTEAFF; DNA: TGTGCCAGCTCGGGACAGGGGGCATGGACTGAAGCTTTCTTT
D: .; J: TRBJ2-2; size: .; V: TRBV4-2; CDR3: CASSPNTGELFF; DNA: TGTGCCAGCAGCCCAAACACCGGGGAGCTGTTTTTT
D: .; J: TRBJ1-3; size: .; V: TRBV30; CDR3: CAWTTTDYSGNTIYF; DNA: TGTGCCTGGACCACGACGGACTACTCTGGAAACACCATATATTTT
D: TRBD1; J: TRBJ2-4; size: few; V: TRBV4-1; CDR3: CASSVDRGPNIQYF; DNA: TGCGCCAGCAGCGTAGACAGGGGACCGAACATTCAGTACTTC
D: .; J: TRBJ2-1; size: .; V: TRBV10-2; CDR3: CASTTTGNAPNEQFF; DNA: TGCGCCAGCACCACGACAGGAAACGCCCCCAATGAGCAGTTCTTC
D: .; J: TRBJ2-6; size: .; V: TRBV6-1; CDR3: CASSAWNSGANVLTF; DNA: TGTGCCAGCAGCGCCTGGAACTCTGGGGCCAACGTCCTGACTTTC
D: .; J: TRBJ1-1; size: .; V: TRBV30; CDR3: CAWTGVRGAEAFF; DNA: TGTGCCTGGACGGGAGTGAGAGGTGCTGAAGCTTTCTTT
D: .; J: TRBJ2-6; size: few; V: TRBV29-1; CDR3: CSARDRTGANVLTF; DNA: TGCAGCGCCCGGGATAGGACTGGGGCCAACGTCCTGACTTTC
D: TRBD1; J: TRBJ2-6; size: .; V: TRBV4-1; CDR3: CASSHETGTGVFSGANVLTF; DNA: TGCGCCAGCAGCCATGAAACCGGGACAGGGGTTTTCTCTGGGGCCAACGTCCTGACTTTC
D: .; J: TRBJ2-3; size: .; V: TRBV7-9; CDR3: CASQSEYTDTQYF; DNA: TGTGCCAGCCAATCGGAGTACACAGATACGCAGTATTTT
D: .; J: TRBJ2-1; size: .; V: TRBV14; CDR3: CASSHSHGAYNEQFF; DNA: TGTGCCAGCAGCCACTCACATGGGGCGTACAATGAGCAGTTCTTC
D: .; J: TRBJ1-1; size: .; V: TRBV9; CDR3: CASSVGTDEAFF; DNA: TGTGCCAGCAGCGTAGGGACAGACGAAGCTTTCTTT
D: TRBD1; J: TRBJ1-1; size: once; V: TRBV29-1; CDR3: CSVPTRRDSKNTEAFF; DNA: TGCAGCGTCCCCACCCGTCGGGACAGCAAGAACACTGAAGCTTTCTTT
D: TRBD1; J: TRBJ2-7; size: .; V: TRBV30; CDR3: CAWSQGQGVYEQYF; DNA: TGTGCCTGGAGCCAGGGACAGGGTGTTTACGAGCAGTACTTC
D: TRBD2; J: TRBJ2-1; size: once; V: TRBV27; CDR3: CASSLGGSGYNEQFF; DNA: TGTGCCAGCAGTTTGGGAGGGAGTGGGTACAATGAGCAGTTCTTC
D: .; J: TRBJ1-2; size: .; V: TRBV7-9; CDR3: CASSLPYGYTF; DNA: TGTGCCAGCAGCTTACCCTATGGCTACACCTTC